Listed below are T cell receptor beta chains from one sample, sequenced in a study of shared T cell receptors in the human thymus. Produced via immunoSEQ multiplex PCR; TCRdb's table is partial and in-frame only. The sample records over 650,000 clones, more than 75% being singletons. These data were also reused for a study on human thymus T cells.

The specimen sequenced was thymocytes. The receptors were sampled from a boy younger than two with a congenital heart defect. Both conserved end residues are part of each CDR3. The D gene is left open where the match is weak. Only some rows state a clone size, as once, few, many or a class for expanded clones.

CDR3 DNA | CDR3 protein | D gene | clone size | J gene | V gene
TGTGCCTGGAGTCAAGGGACAGGGGGCGCGCCCCTACTGAACACCGGGGAGCTGTTTTTT | CAWSQGTGGAPLLNTGELFF | TRBD1 | - | TRBJ2-2 | TRBV30
TGTGCCAGCAGCCTCATGGACAGGGTGAGTTCGAGTGAGCAGTTCTTC | CASSLMDRVSSSEQFF | TRBD1 | - | TRBJ2-1 | TRBV7-2
TGTGCTAGTGGGGGACAGAGCCATCAGCCCCAGCATTTT | CASGGQSHQPQHF | TRBD1 | - | TRBJ1-5 | TRBV12-5
TGCGCCAGCAGTGACCCACTAGCGGACGAAGGTTTGGAACTATACAATGAGCAGTTCTTC | CASSDPLADEGLELYNEQFF | TRBD2 | - | TRBJ2-1 | TRBV10-2
TGTGCCACCAGCAGAGAGGAGAGCTACTACGAGCAGTACTTC | CATSREESYYEQYF | - | - | TRBJ2-7 | TRBV15
TGTGCCAGCAGTAGAACCCGACAGGGGAGGGACGCTCCCCCAGATACGCAGTATTTT | CASSRTRQGRDAPPDTQYF | - | - | TRBJ2-3 | TRBV28
TGTGCCAGCAGTATATACCGGGACAGGGTCAATCAGCCCCAGCATTTT | CASSIYRDRVNQPQHF | TRBD1 | once | TRBJ1-5 | TRBV28
TGCAGCGTGGTGACAGGCTATAGCAATCAGCCCCAGCATTTT | CSVVTGYSNQPQHF | - | - | TRBJ1-5 | TRBV29-1
TGCGCCAGCAGCTTGGTCGGGCTAGCGGGGGGTACTGGAGAGACCCAGTACTTC | CASSLVGLAGGTGETQYF | TRBD2 | - | TRBJ2-5 | TRBV5-1
TGTGCCAGCAGCCCCTTGGCAGGGTGGCCCTACGAGCAGTACTTC | CASSPLAGWPYEQYF | - | - | TRBJ2-7 | TRBV7-6
TGTGCCAGCACCCTCTCCTACGAGCAGTACTTC | CASTLSYEQYF | - | - | TRBJ2-7 | TRBV7-9
TGTGCCAGCAGTTACTCGGGACAGGGGAGGACAGATACGCAGTATTTT | CASSYSGQGRTDTQYF | TRBD1 | - | TRBJ2-3 | TRBV6-6
TGTGCCAGCAGCCTGCAGGGGGTCGGGGACACTGAAGCTTTCTTT | CASSLQGVGDTEAFF | TRBD1 | - | TRBJ1-1 | TRBV14
TGTGCCAGCAGAGCTACGAGGGGACAGTCTAACTATGGCTACACCTTC | CASRATRGQSNYGYTF | TRBD1 | - | TRBJ1-2 | TRBV27
TGTGCCAGCAGTTACCCCCCGGGATCTAGCACAGATACGCAGTATTTT | CASSYPPGSSTDTQYF | - | once | TRBJ2-3 | TRBV28
TGTGCCAGCAGCTCCCGTCCGGGACATACGAACACCGGGGAGCTGTTTTTT | CASSSRPGHTNTGELFF | - | - | TRBJ2-2 | TRBV13
TGTGCCAGTAGTAAGACGGACAGGGGGTATGACGAGCAGTACTTC | CASSKTDRGYDEQYF | TRBD1 | - | TRBJ2-7 | TRBV19
TGTGCCTGGAGTGTACTACAGGGAAGGAACACTGAAGCTTTCTTT | CAWSVLQGRNTEAFF | - | - | TRBJ1-1 | TRBV30
TGTGCCAGCAGCTTAGGGGCGACAGGGCCCTCCTACAATGAGCAGTTCTTC | CASSLGATGPSYNEQFF | TRBD1 | - | TRBJ2-1 | TRBV7-2
TGTGCTAGTGGTTTGATGACAGGGCTTAGGAACACTGAAGCTTTCTTT | CASGLMTGLRNTEAFF | TRBD1 | - | TRBJ1-1 | TRBV12-5
TGCGCCAGCAGCCAGGCCACCGGGGACAGGGCTTACGAGCAGTACTTC | CASSQATGDRAYEQYF | TRBD1 | - | TRBJ2-7 | TRBV4-1
TGTGCCAGCAGCCAAGATATCCGGGGGAACACTGAAGCTTTCTTT | CASSQDIRGNTEAFF | - | - | TRBJ1-1 | TRBV4-2
TGTGCCAGCAGCTTGGGGGGACAGGCAAGCTATGGCTACACCTTC | CASSLGGQASYGYTF | TRBD1 | - | TRBJ1-2 | TRBV5-8
TGTGCCTGGAGTGTACTTCTATCTGTCCCTAGCGGGAGAGATGGCGAGCAGTACTTC | CAWSVLLSVPSGRDGEQYF | TRBD2 | - | TRBJ2-7 | TRBV30
TGCGCCAGCAGCCAAAGGGGCCTTCCGACAGATACGCAGTATTTT | CASSQRGLPTDTQYF | - | - | TRBJ2-3 | TRBV4-3
TGTGCCAGCAGCTTAGGGACTAGCGGGAGCAGGGCGCAGTATTTT | CASSLGTSGSRAQYF | TRBD2 | once | TRBJ2-3 | TRBV11-2
TGCGCCAGCAGCCAGTTCACAGGGTCCGGAGGTACTGAAGCTTTCTTT | CASSQFTGSGGTEAFF | - | once | TRBJ1-1 | TRBV4-3
TGTGCCACAAACACCGGGACAGGGAGGCCCACTGAAGCTTTCTTT | CATNTGTGRPTEAFF | TRBD1 | - | TRBJ1-1 | TRBV7-9
TGCGCCAGCAGCTTGGAAGCGGGTCCCAGCACAGATACGCAGTATTTT | CASSLEAGPSTDTQYF | - | - | TRBJ2-3 | TRBV5-1
TGCGCCAGCAGCCTCCGGGACAGGGGGCTGAAAGAGACCCAGTACTTC | CASSLRDRGLKETQYF | TRBD1 | - | TRBJ2-5 | TRBV4-3
TGTGCTAGTGGTTTGGTACATGAGGGGGGGGAGGGTTTGAACACTGAAGCTTTCTTT | CASGLVHEGGEGLNTEAFF | - | - | TRBJ1-1 | TRBV12-5
TGTGCCAGCAGCCAACGACCAGCGGGGGGGCAAGAGACCCAGTACTTC | CASSQRPAGGQETQYF | TRBD2 | - | TRBJ2-5 | TRBV4-2
TGTGCCAGCAACGACCCAAGGAGGGCTAACTATGGCTACACCTTC | CASNDPRRANYGYTF | - | - | TRBJ1-2 | TRBV6-6
TGTGCCAGCAGCCAAATGGGGCGTGAAGCTTTCTTT | CASSQMGREAFF | - | few | TRBJ1-1 | TRBV16
TGTGCCAGCAGCCATGGGAGGGGTTACACAGATACGCAGTATTTT | CASSHGRGYTDTQYF | TRBD2 | - | TRBJ2-3 | TRBV7-2
TGTGCCAGCAGGAAGAGACAGGGCGGGTACGAGCAGTACTTC | CASRKRQGGYEQYF | TRBD1 | - | TRBJ2-7 | TRBV6-1
TGCGCCAGCAGCCCCCCAACGGGAATAAAGACCGGGGAGCTGTTTTTT | CASSPPTGIKTGELFF | - | - | TRBJ2-2 | TRBV5-1